This TCR beta chain was obtained from a study of siplizumab effects on memory and regulatory T cells. Overall study results and limits: Sequences below about 10^-5 frequency were poorly captured. As a result, only a minor fraction of alloreactive clones mapped to unstimulated subsets. There was no confirmation of the suppressive function of proliferating Tregs from siplizumab cultures.

Regarding this clone: As yet, its antigen is unknown.

The V and J ends lost 4 bases and 7 bases, in that order; junction bases with no gene match: 9. This CDR3 is 15 amino acids long. Germline V CDR1 and CDR2: SGHNT, YYREEE (reference sequence). TCR templates, about 10^5 per sample, were assayed. Profiling relied on immunoSEQ multiplex PCR, and the TCRdb table lists in-frame clones only, not all of them. The sample carries fewer than 120,000 clones, roughly 92% recorded once. Sequences were obtained from CD4+ T cells sorted from blood. The rearrangement uses TRBV5-4 and TRBJ1-4; TRBD1 matches 8 bases. The TCR was taken from a human donor in good health. The CDR3 is CASSTGPGQAEKLFF. CDR3 sequence (DNA): TGTGCCAGCAGCACCGGACCGGGACAGGCTGAAAAACTGTTTTTT. Full variable domain (missing parts from reference TRBV5-4 and TRBJ1-4): ETGVTQSPTHLIKTRGQQVTLRCSSQSGHNTVSWYQQALGQGPQFIFQYYREEENGRGNFPPRFSGLQFPNYSSELNVNALELDDSALYLCASSTGPGQAEKLFFGSGTQLSVL.